This T cell receptor beta chain appears in the sequencing data of a study of human T cells and chemical hapten exposure. This CDR3 region has 15 residues. Germline CDR1 and CDR2: GTSNPN and SVGIG (reference sequence). The ends were cut back, 2 bases at V and 0 bases at J, with 12 bases in the middle. Each cDNA molecule in the library carried unique molecular identifiers. A single record per CDR3 protein comes from TCRdb applying MiXCR to the RACE reads. The sample has about 73,000 distinct CDR3 sequences, 8.5% seen once. This clonotype was found once. Time point noted: patch test 2, 6 weeks after DPC sensitization. Described treatment: therapeutic diphenylcyclopropenone sensitization with weekly scalp DPC. Unfractionated whole blood served as the source for total RNA extraction.

The chain is built from TRBV30 and TRBJ2-3; the D gene is possibly TRBD1 (7 bases). The sequencing here drew on whole blood, taken in connection with sensitization to the hapten diphenylcyclopropenone (DPC). This receptor was taken from a woman in her forties or fifties with alopecia areata. Some clones in this sample may be carry-over from other donors' samples. CDR3 DNA: TGTGCCTGGAGTACGGGGGACAGAAGCACAGATACGCAGTATTTT. Residues: CAWSTGDRSTDTQYF.